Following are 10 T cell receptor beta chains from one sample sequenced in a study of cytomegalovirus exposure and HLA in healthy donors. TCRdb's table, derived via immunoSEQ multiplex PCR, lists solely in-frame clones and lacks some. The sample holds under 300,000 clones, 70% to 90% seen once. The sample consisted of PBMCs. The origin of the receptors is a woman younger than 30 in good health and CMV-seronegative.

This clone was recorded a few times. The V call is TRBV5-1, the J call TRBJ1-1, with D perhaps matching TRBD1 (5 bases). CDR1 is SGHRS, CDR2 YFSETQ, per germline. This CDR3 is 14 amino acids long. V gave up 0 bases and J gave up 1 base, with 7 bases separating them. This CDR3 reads CASSLAGGNTEAFF. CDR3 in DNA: TGCGCCAGCAGCTTGGCGGGGGGGAACACTGAAGCTTTCTTT.

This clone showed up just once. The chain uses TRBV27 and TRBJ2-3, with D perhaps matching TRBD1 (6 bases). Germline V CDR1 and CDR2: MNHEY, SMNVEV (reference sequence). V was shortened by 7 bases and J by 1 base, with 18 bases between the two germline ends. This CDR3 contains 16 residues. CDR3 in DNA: TGTGCCAGCACCAACAGGGCCCTAATACGCACAGATACGCAGTATTTT. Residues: CASTNRALIRTDTQYF.

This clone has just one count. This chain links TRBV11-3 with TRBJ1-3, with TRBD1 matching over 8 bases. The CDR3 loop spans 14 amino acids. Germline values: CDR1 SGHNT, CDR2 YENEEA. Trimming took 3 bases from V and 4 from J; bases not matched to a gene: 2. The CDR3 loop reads CASSFGQGGNTIYF. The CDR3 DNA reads TGTGCCAGCAGCTTCGGACAGGGAGGAAACACCATATATTTT.

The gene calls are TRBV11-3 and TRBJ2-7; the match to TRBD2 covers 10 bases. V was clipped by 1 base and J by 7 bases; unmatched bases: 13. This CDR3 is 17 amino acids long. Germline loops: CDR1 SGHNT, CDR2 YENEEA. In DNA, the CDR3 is TGTGCCAGCAGCTTAGTGGCATTAGCGGGAGGCCCCAGGGAGCAGTACTTC. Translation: CASSLVALAGGPREQYF.

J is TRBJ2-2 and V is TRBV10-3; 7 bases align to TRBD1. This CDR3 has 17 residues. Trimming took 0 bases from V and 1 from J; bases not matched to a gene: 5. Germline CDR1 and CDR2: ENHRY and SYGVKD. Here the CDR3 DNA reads TGTGCCATCAGTGAGTCATCCGGGACAGTGAACACCGGGGAGCTGTTTTTT. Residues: CAISESSGTVNTGELFF.

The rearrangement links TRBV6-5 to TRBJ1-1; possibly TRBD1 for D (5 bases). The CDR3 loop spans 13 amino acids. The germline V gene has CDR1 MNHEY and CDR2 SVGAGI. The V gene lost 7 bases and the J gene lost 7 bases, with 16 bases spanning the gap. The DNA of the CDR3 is TGTGCCAGCACCGAAAGGGGTAACGGTGAAGCTTTCTTT. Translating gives CASTERGNGEAFF.

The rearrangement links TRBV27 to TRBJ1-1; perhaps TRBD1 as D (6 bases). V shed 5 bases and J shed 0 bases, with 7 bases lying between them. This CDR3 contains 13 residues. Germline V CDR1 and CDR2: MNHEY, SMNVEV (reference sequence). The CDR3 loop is CASSPGVNTEAFF. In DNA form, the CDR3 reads TGTGCCAGCAGTCCAGGGGTGAACACTGAAGCTTTCTTT.

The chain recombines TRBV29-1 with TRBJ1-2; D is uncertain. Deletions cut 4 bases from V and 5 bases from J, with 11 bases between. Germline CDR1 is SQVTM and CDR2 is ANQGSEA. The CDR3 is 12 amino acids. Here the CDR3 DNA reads TGCAGCGTTGTGCTCGCGGCATATGGCTACACCTTC. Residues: CSVVLAAYGYTF.

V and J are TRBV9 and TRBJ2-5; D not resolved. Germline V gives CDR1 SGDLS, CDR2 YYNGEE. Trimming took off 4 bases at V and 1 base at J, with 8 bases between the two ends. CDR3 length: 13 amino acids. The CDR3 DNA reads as TGTGCCAGCAGCCCCGACTCCCAAGAGACCCAGTACTTC. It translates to CASSPDSQETQYF.

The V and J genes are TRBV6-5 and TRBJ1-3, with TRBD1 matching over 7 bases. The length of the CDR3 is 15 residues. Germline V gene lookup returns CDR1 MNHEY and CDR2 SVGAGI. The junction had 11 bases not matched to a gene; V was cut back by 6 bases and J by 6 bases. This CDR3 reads CASRDGTVGLNTIYF. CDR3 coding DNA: TGTGCCAGCAGGGACGGGACAGTTGGATTAAACACCATATATTTT.